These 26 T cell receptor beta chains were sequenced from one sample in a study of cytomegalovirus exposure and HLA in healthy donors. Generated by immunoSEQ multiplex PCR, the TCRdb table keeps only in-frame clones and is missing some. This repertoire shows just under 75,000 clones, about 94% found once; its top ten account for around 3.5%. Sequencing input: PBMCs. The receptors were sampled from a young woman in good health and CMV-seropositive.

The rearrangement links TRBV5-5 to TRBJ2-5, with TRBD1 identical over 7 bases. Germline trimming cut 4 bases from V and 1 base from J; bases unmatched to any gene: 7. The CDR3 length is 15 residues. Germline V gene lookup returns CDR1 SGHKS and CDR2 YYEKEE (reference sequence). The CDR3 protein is CASSRGGQTQETQYF. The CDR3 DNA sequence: TGTGCCAGCAGCAGAGGGGGACAGACCCAAGAGACCCAGTACTTC.

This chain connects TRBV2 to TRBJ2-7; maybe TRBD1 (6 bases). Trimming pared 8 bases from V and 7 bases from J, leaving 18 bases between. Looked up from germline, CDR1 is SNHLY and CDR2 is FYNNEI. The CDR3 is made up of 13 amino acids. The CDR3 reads CASVLSGASEQYF. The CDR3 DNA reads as TGTGCCAGCGTACTATCAGGGGCGAGTGAGCAGTACTTC.

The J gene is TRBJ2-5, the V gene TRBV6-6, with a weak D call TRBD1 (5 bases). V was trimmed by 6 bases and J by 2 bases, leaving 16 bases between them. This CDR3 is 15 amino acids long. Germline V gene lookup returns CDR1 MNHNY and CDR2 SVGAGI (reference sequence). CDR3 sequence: CASSLNARQQETQYF. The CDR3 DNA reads TGTGCCAGCAGCCTAAACGCCCGACAGCAAGAGACCCAGTACTTC.

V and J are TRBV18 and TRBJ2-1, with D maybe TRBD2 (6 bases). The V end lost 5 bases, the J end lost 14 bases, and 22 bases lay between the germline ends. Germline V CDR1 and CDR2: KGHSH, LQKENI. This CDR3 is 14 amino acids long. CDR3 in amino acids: CASSEHPGEVGEFF. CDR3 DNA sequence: TGTGCCAGCTCAGAACACCCGGGGGAGGTAGGCGAGTTCTTC.

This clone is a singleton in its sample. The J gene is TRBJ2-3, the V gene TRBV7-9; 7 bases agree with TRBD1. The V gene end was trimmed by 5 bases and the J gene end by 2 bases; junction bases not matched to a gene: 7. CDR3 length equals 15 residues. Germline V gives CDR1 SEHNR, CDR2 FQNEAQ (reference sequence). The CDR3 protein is CASSPGQELTDTQYF. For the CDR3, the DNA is TGTGCCAGCAGCCCTGGACAGGAGCTCACAGATACGCAGTATTTT.

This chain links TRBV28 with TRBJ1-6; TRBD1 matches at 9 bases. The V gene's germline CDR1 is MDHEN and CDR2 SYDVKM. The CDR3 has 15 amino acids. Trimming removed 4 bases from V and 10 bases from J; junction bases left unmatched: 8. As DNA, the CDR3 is TGTGCCAGCAGTTACTTAACAGGGGGCCGGTCACCCCTCCACTTT. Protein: CASSYLTGGRSPLHF.

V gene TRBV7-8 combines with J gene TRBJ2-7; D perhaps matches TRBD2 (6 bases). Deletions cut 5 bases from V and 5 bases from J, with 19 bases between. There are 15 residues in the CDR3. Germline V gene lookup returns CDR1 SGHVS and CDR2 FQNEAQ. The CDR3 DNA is TGTGCCAGCAGCCCGCGGGACTTTACTATCCACGAGCAGTACTTC. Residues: CASSPRDFTIHEQYF.

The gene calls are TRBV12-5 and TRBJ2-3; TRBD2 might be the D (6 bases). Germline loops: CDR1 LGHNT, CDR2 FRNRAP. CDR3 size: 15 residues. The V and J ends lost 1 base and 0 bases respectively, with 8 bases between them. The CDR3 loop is CASGLGGVSTDTQYF. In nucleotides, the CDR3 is TGTGCTAGTGGTTTGGGGGGGGTAAGCACAGATACGCAGTATTTT.

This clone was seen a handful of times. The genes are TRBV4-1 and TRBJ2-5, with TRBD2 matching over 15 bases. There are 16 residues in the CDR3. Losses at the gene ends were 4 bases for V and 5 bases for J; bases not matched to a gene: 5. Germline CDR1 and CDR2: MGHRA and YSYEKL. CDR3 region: CASSPGLAGGPETQYF. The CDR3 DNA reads TGCGCCAGCAGCCCCGGACTAGCGGGGGGGCCGGAGACCCAGTACTTC.

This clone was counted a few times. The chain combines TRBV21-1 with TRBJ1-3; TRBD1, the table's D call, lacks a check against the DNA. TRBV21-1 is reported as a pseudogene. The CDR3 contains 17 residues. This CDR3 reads CASNPFWGYPSGNTIYF. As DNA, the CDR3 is TGTGCCAGCAACCCGTTTTGGGGCTACCCCTCTGGAAACACCATATATTTT.

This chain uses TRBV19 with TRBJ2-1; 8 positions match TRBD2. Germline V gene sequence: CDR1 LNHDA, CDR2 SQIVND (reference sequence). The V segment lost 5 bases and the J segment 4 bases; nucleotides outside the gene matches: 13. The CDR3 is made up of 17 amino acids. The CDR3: CASSPAGGAGIYNEQFF. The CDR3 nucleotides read TGTGCCAGTAGTCCGGCGGGGGGAGCGGGGATTTACAATGAGCAGTTCTTC.

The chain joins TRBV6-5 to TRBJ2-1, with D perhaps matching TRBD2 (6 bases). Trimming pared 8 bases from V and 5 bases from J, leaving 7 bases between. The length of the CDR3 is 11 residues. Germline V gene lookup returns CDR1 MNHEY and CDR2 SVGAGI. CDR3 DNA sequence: TGTGCCAGCGGAGGGAACAATGAGCAGTTCTTC. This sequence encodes CASGGNNEQFF.

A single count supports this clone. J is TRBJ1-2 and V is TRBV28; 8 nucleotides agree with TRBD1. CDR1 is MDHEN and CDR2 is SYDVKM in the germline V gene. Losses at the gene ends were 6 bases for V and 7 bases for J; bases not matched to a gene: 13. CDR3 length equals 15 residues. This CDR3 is CASSPPRTGFIGYTF. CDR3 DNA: TGTGCCAGCAGCCCCCCGAGGACAGGGTTTATTGGCTACACCTTC.

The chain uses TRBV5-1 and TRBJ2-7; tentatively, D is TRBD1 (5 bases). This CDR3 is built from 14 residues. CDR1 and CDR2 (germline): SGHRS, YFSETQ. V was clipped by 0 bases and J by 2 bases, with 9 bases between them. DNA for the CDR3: TGCGCCAGCAGCTTGGATCTCAGGGCCTACGAGCAGTACTTC. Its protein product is CASSLDLRAYEQYF.

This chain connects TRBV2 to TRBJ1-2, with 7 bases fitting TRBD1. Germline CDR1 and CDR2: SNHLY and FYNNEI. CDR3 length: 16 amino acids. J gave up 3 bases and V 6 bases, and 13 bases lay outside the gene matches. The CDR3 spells CASSQGVRLTDYGYTF. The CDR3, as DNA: TGTGCCAGCAGCCAGGGGGTGCGCCTCACGGACTATGGCTACACCTTC. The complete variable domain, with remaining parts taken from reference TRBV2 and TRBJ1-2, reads EPEVTQTPSHQVTQMGQEVILRCVPISNHLYFYWYRQILGQKVEFLVSFYNNEISEKSEIFDDQFSVERPDGSNFTLKIRSTKLEDSAMYFCASSQGVRLTDYGYTFGSGTRLTVV.

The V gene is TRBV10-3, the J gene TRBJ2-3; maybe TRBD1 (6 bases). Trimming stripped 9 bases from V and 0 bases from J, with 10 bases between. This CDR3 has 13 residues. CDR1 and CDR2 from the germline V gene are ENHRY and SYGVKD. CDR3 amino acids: CAITGYSTDTQYF. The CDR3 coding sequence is TGTGCCATTACAGGGTATAGCACAGATACGCAGTATTTT.

The CDR3 region has the DNA TGTGCCAGCAGCCTTCTAGCGGGACAGGAGACCCAGTACTTC. Translating gives CASSLLAGQETQYF. V is TRBV6-6 and J is TRBJ2-5, with 9 bases aligning to TRBD2. After removal of 6 bases from V and 5 bases from J, the junction contained 7 bases not matched to a gene. This CDR3 is 14 amino acids long. Germline-derived CDR1 and CDR2 are MNHNY and SVGAGI (reference sequence).

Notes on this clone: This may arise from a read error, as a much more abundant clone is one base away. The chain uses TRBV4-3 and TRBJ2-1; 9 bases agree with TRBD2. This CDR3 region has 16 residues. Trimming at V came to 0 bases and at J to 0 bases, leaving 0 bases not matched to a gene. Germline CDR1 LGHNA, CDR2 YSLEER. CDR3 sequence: CASSQDSGSSYNEQFF. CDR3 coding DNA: TGCGCCAGCAGCCAAGATAGCGGGAGCTCCTACAATGAGCAGTTCTTC.

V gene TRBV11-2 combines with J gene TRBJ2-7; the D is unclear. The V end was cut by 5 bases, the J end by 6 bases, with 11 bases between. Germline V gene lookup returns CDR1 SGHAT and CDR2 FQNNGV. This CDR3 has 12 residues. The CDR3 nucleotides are TGTGCCAGCAGCACGGGTCTAGTCGAGCAGTACTTC. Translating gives CASSTGLVEQYF.

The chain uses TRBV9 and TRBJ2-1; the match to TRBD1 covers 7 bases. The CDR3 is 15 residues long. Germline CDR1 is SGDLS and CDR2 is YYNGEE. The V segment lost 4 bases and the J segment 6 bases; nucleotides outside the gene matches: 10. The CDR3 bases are TGTGCCAGCAGCCCCCAGACAGGGATTCGCAATGAGCAGTTCTTC. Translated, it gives CASSPQTGIRNEQFF.

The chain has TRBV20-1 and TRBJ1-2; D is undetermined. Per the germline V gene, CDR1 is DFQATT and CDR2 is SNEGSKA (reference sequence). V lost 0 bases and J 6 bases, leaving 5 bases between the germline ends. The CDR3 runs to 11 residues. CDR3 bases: TGCAGTGCTAGAGACTCTAATGGCTACACCTTC. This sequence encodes CSARDSNGYTF.

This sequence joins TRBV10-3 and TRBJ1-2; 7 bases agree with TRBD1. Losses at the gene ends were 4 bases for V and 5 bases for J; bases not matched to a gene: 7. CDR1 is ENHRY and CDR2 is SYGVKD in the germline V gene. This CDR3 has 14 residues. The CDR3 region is CAISVEGGAYGYTF. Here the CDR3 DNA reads TGTGCCATCAGTGTAGAAGGGGGCGCGTATGGCTACACCTTC.

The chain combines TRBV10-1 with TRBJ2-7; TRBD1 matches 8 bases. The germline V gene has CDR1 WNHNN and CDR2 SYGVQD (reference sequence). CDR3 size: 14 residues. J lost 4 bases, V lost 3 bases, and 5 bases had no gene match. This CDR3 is CASSDGGTGYEQYF. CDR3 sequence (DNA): TGCGCCAGCAGTGATGGCGGGACAGGTTACGAGCAGTACTTC.

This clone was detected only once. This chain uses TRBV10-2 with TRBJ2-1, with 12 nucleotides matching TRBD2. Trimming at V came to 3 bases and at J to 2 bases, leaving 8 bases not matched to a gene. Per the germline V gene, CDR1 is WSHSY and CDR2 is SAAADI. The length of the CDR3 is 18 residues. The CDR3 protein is CASSESPSGGATYNEQFF. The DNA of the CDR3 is TGCGCCAGCAGTGAATCCCCTAGCGGGGGGGCGACCTACAATGAGCAGTTCTTC.

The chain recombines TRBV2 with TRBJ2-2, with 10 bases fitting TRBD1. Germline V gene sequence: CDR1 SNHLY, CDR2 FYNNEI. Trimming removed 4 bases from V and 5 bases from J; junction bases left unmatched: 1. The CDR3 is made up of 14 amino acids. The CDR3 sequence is CASSGDRGTGELFF. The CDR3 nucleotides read TGTGCCAGCAGTGGGGACAGGGGAACCGGGGAGCTGTTTTTT.

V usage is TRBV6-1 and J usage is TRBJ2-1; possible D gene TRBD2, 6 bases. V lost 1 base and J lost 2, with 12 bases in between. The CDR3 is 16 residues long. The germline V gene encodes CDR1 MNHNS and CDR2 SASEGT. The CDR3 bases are TGTGCCAGCAGTGAAGTTGCGGGACTTCCCTACAATGAGCAGTTCTTC. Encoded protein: CASSEVAGLPYNEQFF.